This T cell receptor beta chain was retrieved from a study of blood T cells in healthy people across ages. Study-level points and caveats: Diversity of TCR beta correlated strongly with naive T cell percentage.

The amount of total RNA extracted per sample was at least 6 micrograms. It was with a sample-barcoded 5' primer and a J-beta primer mix that a second PCR of roughly 6 to 11 cycles was run. TCRdb analysed the 5' RACE reads with MiXCR anew, one entry per CDR3 protein. The repertoire includes about 1.7 million distinct CDR3 sequences, approximately 30% of them detected once, and over 7% sits in the top ten. In its sample, this clonotype was seen a few times. The antigen remains unidentified. The CDR3 has 16 residues. The V gene's germline CDR1 is SQVTM and CDR2 ANQGSEA. V lost 6 bases and J lost 5; bases outside the gene matches: 12.

Sequenced material: blood. This chain uses TRBV29-1 with TRBJ2-7; 14 bases line up with TRBD2. The sequence was obtained from a woman younger than 45 in good health. CDR3 nucleotide sequence: TGCAGCGTGGCCGGGACTAGCGGGAGTGGCGGCGACGAGCAGTACTTC. Amino acids: CSVAGTSGSGGDEQYF.